A selection of T cell receptor beta chains follows, all from one sample in a study of blood T cell repertoires in COVID-19. Clones were sequenced by immunoSEQ multiplex PCR, and TCRdb holds only the in-frame ones, with some missing. Here the sample spans around 350,000 clones, roughly 86% being singletons. Sequencing was done on a sample of peripheral blood. The receptors derive from a human donor in a cohort sampled during active COVID-19. The CDR3 runs from the conserved cysteine through the conserved F or W. Each record gives: J gene, CDR3 length, clone size, V gene, D gene, CDR3 protein, CDR3 DNA. The D gene is left open where the match is weak. Size is stated for part of the rows, as once, few or many counts, or as a class when the clone is expanded.

TRBJ1-2 | 16 | - | TRBV7-9 | TRBD1 | CASSLGGTGEHYGYTF | TGTGCCAGCAGCTTAGGGGGGACAGGGGAGCACTATGGCTACACCTTC
TRBJ1-6 | 15 | - | TRBV18 | - | CASSPGQPPNSPLHF | TGTGCCAGCTCACCCGGACAGCCGCCGAATTCACCCCTCCACTTT
TRBJ1-1 | 14 | few | TRBV19 | - | CASSIPRVPGEAFF | TGTGCCAGTAGTATACCCCGGGTCCCGGGTGAAGCTTTCTTT
TRBJ2-6 | 17 | once | TRBV15 | TRBD1 | CATGQAQSYSGANVLTF | TGTGCCACCGGACAGGCCCAATCTTACTCTGGGGCCAACGTCCTGACTTTC
TRBJ2-1 | 16 | - | TRBV7-2 | TRBD2 | CASSFRLAEIRNEQFF | TGTGCCAGCAGCTTCAGACTAGCGGAGATAAGAAATGAGCAGTTCTTC
TRBJ2-3 | 12 | - | TRBV21-1 | - | CSPPGQGDTQYF | TGTTCTCCTCCGGGACAGGGAGATACGCAGTATTTT
TRBJ1-3 | 14 | - | TRBV5-1 | - | CASSLQDSGNTIYF | TGCGCCAGCAGCTTGCAGGACTCTGGAAACACCATATATTTT
TRBJ1-1 | 14 | - | TRBV6-2/TRBV6-3 | TRBD1 | CASSYVQGYTEAFF | TGTGCCAGCAGTTACGTACAGGGGTACACTGAAGCTTTCTTT
TRBJ2-2 | 14 | few | TRBV2 | - | CASERGRGTGELFF | TGTGCCAGTGAAAGGGGTAGGGGGACCGGGGAGCTGTTTTTT
TRBJ2-7 | 12 | once | TRBV6-5 | TRBD1 | CASSYGTDEQYF | TGTGCCAGCAGTTACGGGACAGACGAGCAGTACTTC
TRBJ1-3 | 15 | - | TRBV27 | - | CASNDHRASGNTIYF | TGTGCCAGCAATGATCACAGAGCTTCTGGAAACACCATATATTTT
TRBJ2-3 | 15 | - | TRBV6-2/TRBV6-3 | TRBD2 | CASSPRLAGGDTQYF | TGTGCCAGCAGTCCCAGACTAGCGGGAGGAGATACGCAGTATTTT
TRBJ1-2 | 16 | - | TRBV7-9 | - | CASSLVGDMGSYGYTF | TGTGCCAGCAGCTTAGTCGGGGATATGGGTTCCTATGGCTACACCTTC
TRBJ2-4 | 16 | - | TRBV16 | - | CASSRPRGLAKNIQYF | TGTGCCAGCAGTCGACCGAGAGGGTTAGCCAAAAACATTCAGTACTTC
TRBJ1-6 | 20 | - | TRBV4-1 | - | CASSQGGGAVRSSYNSPLHF | TGCGCCAGCAGCCAAGGAGGTGGCGCAGTCCGTAGCTCCTATAATTCACCCCTCCACTTT
TRBJ2-7 | 16 | - | TRBV5-1 | TRBD2 | CASSLSSGGNAYEQYF | TGCGCCAGCAGCTTGTCTTCCGGGGGGAACGCCTACGAGCAGTACTTC
TRBJ1-2 | 12 | once | TRBV28 | - | CASSSVNYGYTF | TGTGCCAGCAGTTCTGTAAACTATGGCTACACCTTC
TRBJ1-4 | 14 | - | TRBV30 | - | CAWSVDPSREKLFF | TGTGCCTGGAGTGTGGATCCTTCCAGGGAAAAACTGTTTTTT
TRBJ1-5 | 13 | - | TRBV28 | TRBD1 | CASRATGEQPQHF | TGTGCCAGCAGGGCTACAGGGGAACAGCCCCAGCATTTT
TRBJ2-1 | 15 | - | TRBV19 | - | CASSIIGGAANEQFF | TGTGCCAGTAGTATAATAGGGGGGGCAGCCAATGAGCAGTTCTTC
TRBJ1-5 | 13 | - | TRBV19 | - | CASSGGYNQPQHF | TGTGCCAGTAGTGGGGGCTACAATCAGCCCCAGCATTTT
TRBJ2-1 | 16 | once | TRBV14 | TRBD2 | CASSPARLAGVSEQFF | TGTGCCAGCAGCCCTGCGAGACTAGCGGGAGTAAGTGAGCAGTTCTTC
TRBJ2-2 | 14 | once | TRBV11-2 | - | CASSLDGSTGELFF | TGTGCCAGCAGCTTAGACGGGTCCACCGGGGAGCTGTTTTTT
TRBJ1-5 | 13 | - | TRBV28 | - | CASNNRASQPQHF | TGTGCCAGCAACAACAGGGCCTCTCAGCCCCAGCATTTT
TRBJ1-2 | 16 | - | TRBV28 | - | CASSLTRRGLRYGYTF | TGTGCCAGCAGTTTAACTCGACGAGGGTTACGGTATGGCTACACCTTC